This TCR beta chain was captured in a study of CD8+ T cells in alopecia areata. The authors extracted RNA and reverse transcribed it into cDNA as the sequencing template. The method was immunoSEQ multiplex PCR; TCRdb's version includes in-frame clones alone and lacks a portion of them. The table shows over 200,000 clones, with about three fifths occurring only once. The CDR3 contains 14 residues. Germline values: CDR1 SGHTA, CDR2 FQGNSA. V was cut by 1 base and J by 5 bases, with 8 bases left in between. Sample: CD4+ T cells sorted from blood, taken at week 0. The rearrangement uses TRBV7-2 and TRBJ2-2; no firm D call. The source of this sequence is a human donor with alopecia areata. CDR3 nucleotide sequence: TGTGCCAGCAGCTTAGTGGCGGCTACCGGGGAGCTGTTTTTT. Protein sequence: CASSLVAATGELFF. Variable domain in full (rest from reference TRBV7-2 and TRBJ2-2): GAGVSQSPSNKVTEKGKDVELRCDPISGHTALYWYRQSLGQGLEFLIYFQGNSAPDKSGLPSDRFSAERTGGSVSTLTIQRTQQEDSAVYLCASSLVAATGELFFGEGSRLTVL.